Listed below are T cell receptor beta chains from one sample, sequenced in a study of prognosis after radiotherapy for stage I lung cancer. TCRdb re-derived calls from the multiplex PCR reads in MiXCR, one entry per CDR3 protein. The data contain more than 30,000 distinct CDR3 sequences, about 39% of them seen just once; the ten biggest clones take up 15%. The sequenced sample was PBMCs, obtained before or after stereotactic body radiation therapy (not recorded which). The receptors originated from a donor over 45 with non-small cell lung cancer. The CDR3 runs from the conserved cysteine through the conserved F or W. The order of the fields is D gene, J gene, V gene, clone size, CDR3 protein, CDR3 DNA. The D gene is left open where the match is weak. Size is omitted from some rows. Given values are once, few, many or a class for expanded clones.

d_call: TRBD1; j_call: TRBJ2-1; v_call: TRBV25-1; clone_size: -; cdr3_aa: CASREPGQGPNEQFF; cdr3_nt: TGTGCCAGCAGAGAACCGGGACAGGGTCCCAATGAGCAGTTCTTC
d_call: -; j_call: TRBJ2-5; v_call: TRBV7-8; clone_size: many; cdr3_aa: CASSLARTAAQETQYF; cdr3_nt: TGTGCCAGCAGCTTAGCCCGGACGGCTGCTCAAGAGACCCAGTACTTC
d_call: -; j_call: TRBJ1-2; v_call: TRBV11-2; clone_size: many; cdr3_aa: CASSLEGNYGYTF; cdr3_nt: TGTGCCAGCAGCTTAGAGGGCAACTATGGCTACACCTTC
d_call: -; j_call: TRBJ2-7; v_call: TRBV2; clone_size: many; cdr3_aa: CASSEGRYEQYF; cdr3_nt: TGTGCCAGCAGTGAGGGGAGGTACGAGCAGTACTTC
d_call: -; j_call: TRBJ2-3; v_call: TRBV7-8; clone_size: -; cdr3_aa: CASSLRRGSSTDTQYF; cdr3_nt: TGTGCCAGCAGCTTACGAAGGGGGTCTAGCACAGATACGCAGTATTTT
d_call: TRBD1; j_call: TRBJ2-5; v_call: TRBV20-1; clone_size: many; cdr3_aa: CSAASDRGEETQYF; cdr3_nt: TGCAGTGCCGCCTCTGACAGGGGAGAAGAGACCCAGTACTTC
d_call: TRBD2; j_call: TRBJ2-2; v_call: TRBV19; clone_size: -; cdr3_aa: CASSRTSESWNTGELFF; cdr3_nt: TGTGCCAGTAGCCGGACTAGCGAGAGCTGGAACACCGGGGAGCTGTTTTTT
d_call: TRBD1; j_call: TRBJ2-7; v_call: TRBV28; clone_size: -; cdr3_aa: CASSSPTGNSYEQYF; cdr3_nt: TGTGCCAGCAGTAGCCCGACAGGGAACAGCTACGAGCAGTACTTC
d_call: TRBD1; j_call: TRBJ2-6; v_call: TRBV20-1; clone_size: -; cdr3_aa: CSARPSTGGFSGANVLTF; cdr3_nt: TGCAGTGCTAGACCCTCTACAGGGGGCTTTTCTGGGGCCAACGTCCTGACTTTC
d_call: -; j_call: TRBJ1-2; v_call: TRBV7-2; clone_size: -; cdr3_aa: CASKLGASNYGYTF; cdr3_nt: TGTGCCAGCAAACTCGGGGCTTCTAACTATGGCTACACCTTC
d_call: TRBD2; j_call: TRBJ2-5; v_call: TRBV5-1; clone_size: many; cdr3_aa: CASSGTSGVGTQYF; cdr3_nt: TGCGCCAGCAGTGGGACTAGCGGCGTGGGGACCCAGTACTTC
d_call: -; j_call: TRBJ2-1; v_call: TRBV4-2; clone_size: many; cdr3_aa: CASSQALASNEQFF; cdr3_nt: TGTGCCAGCAGCCAAGCTCTAGCGAGCAATGAGCAGTTCTTC
d_call: TRBD1; j_call: TRBJ2-1; v_call: TRBV29-1; clone_size: many; cdr3_aa: CSVRTGVNEQFF; cdr3_nt: TGCAGCGTTCGGACAGGGGTGAATGAGCAGTTCTTC
d_call: TRBD2; j_call: TRBJ2-1; v_call: TRBV6-9; clone_size: -; cdr3_aa: CASSFHALLRECSNEQFF; cdr3_nt: TGTGCCAGCAGTTTCCACGCCCTGCTGCGGGAGTGCTCCAATGAGCAGTTCTTC
d_call: -; j_call: TRBJ2-1; v_call: TRBV5-1; clone_size: many; cdr3_aa: CASSRIGGDNEQFF; cdr3_nt: TGCGCCAGCAGCCGCATTGGCGGGGACAATGAGCAGTTCTTC
d_call: TRBD1; j_call: TRBJ1-3; v_call: TRBV6-2/TRBV6-3; clone_size: -; cdr3_aa: CAIIYSVVRTGEDRNTIYF; cdr3_nt: TGTGCCATCATTTACTCAGTGGTCCGGACAGGAGAAGATCGAAACACCATATATTTT
d_call: TRBD2; j_call: TRBJ2-5; v_call: TRBV6-2/TRBV6-3; clone_size: once; cdr3_aa: CASSYSYTGGPQETQYF; cdr3_nt: TGTGCCAGCAGTTACTCGTACACGGGGGGACCGCAAGAGACCCAGTACTTC
d_call: -; j_call: TRBJ2-7; v_call: TRBV29-1; clone_size: many; cdr3_aa: CSVEEGADEQYF; cdr3_nt: TGCAGCGTTGAGGAGGGGGCGGACGAGCAGTACTTC
d_call: -; j_call: TRBJ2-3; v_call: TRBV20-1; clone_size: -; cdr3_aa: CSARRAESTDTQYF; cdr3_nt: TGCAGTGCTAGAAGGGCGGAAAGCACAGATACGCAGTATTTT
d_call: -; j_call: TRBJ1-4; v_call: TRBV7-6; clone_size: many; cdr3_aa: CASSPLELNEKLFF; cdr3_nt: TGTGCCAGCAGCCCCCTAGAACTCAATGAAAAACTGTTTTTT
d_call: TRBD2; j_call: TRBJ2-1; v_call: TRBV28; clone_size: many; cdr3_aa: CASSFPGLAGHEQFF; cdr3_nt: TGTGCCAGCAGTTTCCCGGGACTAGCGGGCCATGAGCAGTTCTTC
d_call: TRBD2; j_call: TRBJ2-3; v_call: TRBV3-1; clone_size: few; cdr3_aa: CASSQLAGEGDTQYF; cdr3_nt: TGTGCCAGCAGCCAACTAGCGGGAGAAGGAGATACGCAGTATTTT
d_call: -; j_call: TRBJ1-6; v_call: TRBV20-1; clone_size: -; cdr3_aa: CSARTQVDSPLHF; cdr3_nt: TGCAGTGCCCGGACCCAGGTGGATTCACCCCTCCACTTT
d_call: TRBD1; j_call: TRBJ2-3; v_call: TRBV19; clone_size: many; cdr3_aa: CASSTTGDTGDTQYF; cdr3_nt: TGTGCCAGTAGTACTACAGGGGACACAGGGGATACGCAGTATTTT
d_call: -; j_call: TRBJ2-4; v_call: TRBV25-1; clone_size: many; cdr3_aa: CASSEGGGLAKNIQYF; cdr3_nt: TGTGCCAGCAGTGAAGGTGGTGGGTTAGCCAAAAACATTCAGTACTTC
d_call: TRBD1; j_call: TRBJ2-7; v_call: TRBV7-3; clone_size: many; cdr3_aa: CASSNTGTGKKKDPYEQCF; cdr3_nt: TGTGCCAGCAGCAATACCGGGACAGGGAAAAAGAAAGATCCCTACGAGCAGTGCTTC
d_call: TRBD1; j_call: TRBJ1-6; v_call: TRBV7-2; clone_size: -; cdr3_aa: CASSAQGAGNNSPLHF; cdr3_nt: TGTGCCAGCAGCGCACAGGGGGCCGGGAATAATTCACCCCTCCACTTT
d_call: -; j_call: TRBJ2-7; v_call: TRBV5-1; clone_size: -; cdr3_aa: CASSLVLGAGEQYF; cdr3_nt: TGCGCCAGCAGCTTGGTTCTGGGAGCTGGCGAGCAGTACTTC
d_call: TRBD1; j_call: TRBJ2-7; v_call: TRBV12-3/TRBV12-4; clone_size: medium-sized; cdr3_aa: CASSPLGQGYEQYF; cdr3_nt: TGTGCCAGCAGTCCCCTAGGACAGGGGTACGAGCAGTACTTC
d_call: -; j_call: TRBJ1-1; v_call: TRBV5-1; clone_size: many; cdr3_aa: CANSLGRENTEAFF; cdr3_nt: TGCGCCAACAGCTTAGGACGGGAGAACACTGAAGCTTTCTTT
d_call: -; j_call: TRBJ2-2; v_call: TRBV5-1; clone_size: medium-sized; cdr3_aa: CASSLAVDTGELFF; cdr3_nt: TGCGCCAGCAGCTTGGCAGTCGACACCGGGGAGCTGTTTTTT
d_call: -; j_call: TRBJ1-6; v_call: TRBV6-1; clone_size: medium-sized; cdr3_aa: CASSRQAHNSPLHF; cdr3_nt: TGTGCCAGCAGTCGACAGGCTCATAATTCACCCCTCCACTTT
d_call: -; j_call: TRBJ1-1; v_call: TRBV18; clone_size: -; cdr3_aa: CASSPTDLNTEAFF; cdr3_nt: TGTGCCAGCTCACCAACCGACCTGAACACTGAAGCTTTCTTT
d_call: -; j_call: TRBJ1-2; v_call: TRBV3-1; clone_size: many; cdr3_aa: CASSQDSGFSLGYTF; cdr3_nt: TGTGCCAGCAGCCAAGATTCAGGTTTCTCCTTGGGCTACACCTTC
d_call: -; j_call: TRBJ1-5; v_call: TRBV6-1; clone_size: -; cdr3_aa: CASSEDGGNQPQHF; cdr3_nt: TGTGCCAGCAGTGAAGACGGGGGCAATCAGCCCCAGCATTTT
d_call: -; j_call: TRBJ1-4; v_call: TRBV30; clone_size: many; cdr3_aa: CAWSVMGGTNEKLFF; cdr3_nt: TGTGCCTGGAGTGTTATGGGGGGTACTAATGAAAAACTGTTTTTT
d_call: -; j_call: TRBJ1-5; v_call: TRBV28; clone_size: -; cdr3_aa: CASNSLVGAVGNQPQHF; cdr3_nt: TGTGCCAGCAATAGCCTAGTGGGGGCGGTAGGAAATCAGCCCCAGCATTTT
d_call: -; j_call: TRBJ1-1; v_call: TRBV5-1; clone_size: -; cdr3_aa: CASSLDVVLDTEAFF; cdr3_nt: TGCGCCAGCAGCTTGGATGTGGTGCTGGACACTGAAGCTTTCTTT
d_call: -; j_call: TRBJ2-3; v_call: TRBV27; clone_size: -; cdr3_aa: CVSSLSYLHNTQYF; cdr3_nt: TGTGTCAGCAGTCTATCGTACCTCCATAATACGCAGTATTTT
d_call: -; j_call: TRBJ2-3; v_call: TRBV29-1; clone_size: many; cdr3_aa: CSVGGRVTDTQYF; cdr3_nt: TGCAGCGTTGGTGGCAGGGTCACAGATACGCAGTATTTT
d_call: -; j_call: TRBJ2-7; v_call: TRBV12-3/TRBV12-4; clone_size: medium-sized; cdr3_aa: CASSFSRSAEQYF; cdr3_nt: TGTGCCAGCAGTTTTTCAAGAAGTGCCGAGCAGTACTTC
d_call: -; j_call: TRBJ1-2; v_call: TRBV30; clone_size: -; cdr3_aa: CAWIGETVPGYGYTF; cdr3_nt: TGTGCCTGGATTGGAGAGACAGTCCCCGGCTATGGCTACACCTTC
d_call: -; j_call: TRBJ1-1; v_call: TRBV6-5; clone_size: -; cdr3_aa: CASSYRVSGTEAFF; cdr3_nt: TGTGCCAGCAGTTACAGGGTGAGTGGCACTGAAGCTTTCTTT
d_call: TRBD2; j_call: TRBJ2-2; v_call: TRBV5-1; clone_size: many; cdr3_aa: CASSLSGRYTGELFF; cdr3_nt: TGCGCCAGCAGCTTGAGCGGGAGGTACACCGGGGAGCTGTTTTTT
d_call: TRBD1; j_call: TRBJ2-6; v_call: TRBV20-1; clone_size: -; cdr3_aa: CSVPGQWSSCANVLTF; cdr3_nt: TGCAGTGTTCCGGGACAGTGGAGCTCTTGTGCCAACGTCCTGACTTTC
d_call: -; j_call: TRBJ1-2; v_call: TRBV2; clone_size: many; cdr3_aa: CASSDLGAGFGYTF; cdr3_nt: TGTGCCAGCAGTGATCTGGGGGCCGGGTTTGGCTACACCTTC
d_call: -; j_call: TRBJ1-1; v_call: TRBV19; clone_size: many; cdr3_aa: CASATELNTEAFF; cdr3_nt: TGTGCCAGTGCGACGGAGTTGAACACTGAAGCTTTCTTT
d_call: -; j_call: TRBJ2-7; v_call: TRBV7-2; clone_size: -; cdr3_aa: CASSSSLEQYF; cdr3_nt: TGTGCCAGCAGCTCCTCTCTAGAGCAGTACTTC
d_call: TRBD2; j_call: TRBJ2-1; v_call: TRBV20-1; clone_size: -; cdr3_aa: CSARLTGTTLYNEQFF; cdr3_nt: TGCAGTGCTAGACTAACCGGGACTACACTCTACAATGAGCAGTTCTTC
d_call: -; j_call: TRBJ2-3; v_call: TRBV2; clone_size: -; cdr3_aa: CASFGFKRESSTDTQYF; cdr3_nt: TGCGCCAGCTTTGGGTTCAAACGAGAATCTAGCACAGATACGCAGTATTTT